The 32 T cell receptor beta chains below all came from one sample that was sequenced in a study of blood T cells in healthy people across ages. The use of a sample-barcoded 5' primer and a J-beta primer mix characterized a second PCR of roughly 6 to 11 cycles. TCRdb re-called the 5' RACE reads through MiXCR, storing one row per CDR3 protein. This sample has about 560,000 distinct CDR3 sequences, with about 27% found just once. These data also featured in a second study, about T cells of mothers and their children.

Sequenced sample: blood. These TCRs come from a boy aged 2 to 10 in good health.

The chain recombines TRBV2 with TRBJ1-3, with D hard to call. The CDR3 runs 12 residues. V was trimmed by 1 base and J by 8 bases, leaving 6 bases between them. The germline gives CDR1 SNHLY, CDR2 FYNNEI. This chain's CDR3 is CASSEGADTIYF. The CDR3 nucleotides read TGTGCCAGCAGTGAAGGGGCGGACACCATATATTTT. The full variable domain, completed using reference TRBV2 and TRBJ1-3, is EPEVTQTPSHQVTQMGQEVILRCVPISNHLYFYWYRQILGQKVEFLVSFYNNEISEKSEIFDDQFSVERPDGSNFTLKIRSTKLEDSAMYFCASSEGADTIYFGEGSWLTVV.

This clonotype has only a few counts. The CDR3 region has the DNA TGCAGTGCCACCAACGACAGGGACAATCAGCCCCAGCATTTT. It is translated as CSATNDRDNQPQHF. The rearrangement links TRBV20-1 to TRBJ1-5; 7 positions agree with TRBD1. There are 14 residues in the CDR3. The germline CDR1 and CDR2 sequences are DFQATT and SNEGSKA (reference sequence). The V segment lost 6 bases and the J segment 3 bases; nucleotides outside the gene matches: 8.

The chain uses TRBV6-2 or TRBV6-3 and TRBJ1-2; D unclear. V dropped 0 bases and J dropped 4 bases, with 6 bases sitting between them. The CDR3 is made up of 13 amino acids. CDR1 is MNHEY, CDR2 SVGEGT, per germline. The CDR3, as DNA: TGTGCCAGCAGTTACTCCGGGTCCTATGGCTACACCTTC. Its translation is CASSYSGSYGYTF.

This clonotype turned up a few times. The chain combines TRBV9 with TRBJ1-2, with D perhaps TRBD1 (6 bases). V was cut by 1 base and J by 9 bases, with 13 bases left in between. Germline CDR1 reads SGDLS; CDR2 reads YYNGEE. CDR3 length equals 13 residues. Written as DNA, the CDR3 is TGTGCCAGCAGCGTAATGGGGGCGCCGAGCTACACCTTC. Protein sequence: CASSVMGAPSYTF.

This chain uses TRBV9 with TRBJ1-2, with 11 bases identical to TRBD1. Germline CDR1 and CDR2: SGDLS and YYNGEE. The CDR3 extends over 15 amino acids. The trim removed 4 bases at V and 6 bases at J, leaving 8 bases unmatched. CDR3: CASSLRDRGYDGYTF. CDR3 DNA: TGTGCCAGCAGCCTGCGGGACAGGGGGTACGATGGCTACACCTTC.

This clonotype was counted a few times. The rearrangement uses TRBV7-9 and TRBJ2-7; D is possibly TRBD1 (6 bases). This CDR3 contains 14 residues. The V end lost 3 bases, the J end lost 8 bases, and 17 bases lay between the germline ends. CDR1 is SEHNR, CDR2 FQNEAQ, per germline (reference sequence). CDR3 nucleotide sequence: TGTGCCAGCAGCTTCGGCCAGGGGAACGCTCAGCAGTACTTC. It translates to CASSFGQGNAQQYF.

In regard to this clonotype: One junction end does not reproduce the germline sequence, and a read error may be involved. The rearrangement uses TRBV6-2 or TRBV6-3 and TRBJ2-5, with a weak D call TRBD1 (5 bases). In germline, CDR1 is MNHEY, CDR2 SVGEGT. The CDR3 has 12 residues. The CDR3 coding sequence is TGTGCCGGCAGTGCCTACAGGGAGACCCAGTACTTC. Its translation: CAGSAYRETQYF.

This chain joins TRBV6-5 and TRBJ2-7; D unresolved. Germline CDR1 is MNHEY and CDR2 is SVGAGI. V dropped 0 bases and J dropped 2 bases, with 14 bases sitting between them. CDR3 size: 16 residues. CDR3 residues: CASSYSEKYSAYEQYF. DNA for the CDR3: TGTGCCAGCAGTTACTCAGAAAAATATTCGGCCTACGAGCAGTACTTC.

V is TRBV6-2 or TRBV6-3 and J is TRBJ1-1, with D possibly matching TRBD1 (5 bases). The CDR3 extends over 15 amino acids. CDR1 MNHEY and CDR2 SVGEGT come from the germline V gene. Trimming removed 6 bases at V and 1 base at J, with 15 bases between. CDR3 DNA sequence: TGTGCCAGCAGAAGCCCCAGGGTAACGAACACTGAAGCTTTCTTT. Translation gives CASRSPRVTNTEAFF.

In its sample, this clonotype was seen many times. The chain uses TRBV12-3 or TRBV12-4 and TRBJ1-5; perhaps TRBD1 as D (5 bases). V was shortened by 5 bases and J by 7 bases, with 15 bases between the two germline ends. The CDR3 runs to 14 residues. CDR3 loop: CASSPTGHWQPQHF. The CDR3 DNA is TGTGCCAGCAGTCCTACAGGTCATTGGCAGCCCCAGCATTTT.

The chain couples TRBV19 to TRBJ2-7; D is uncertain. CDR3 length: 13 amino acids. Germline V gene lookup returns CDR1 LNHDA and CDR2 SQIVND (reference sequence). Trimming took 4 bases from V and 3 from J, leaving 10 bases between them. The CDR3 loop reads CASSSYSGYEQYF. The DNA of the CDR3 is TGTGCCAGTAGTAGCTACTCAGGCTACGAGCAGTACTTC.

This clonotype was recorded many times. The rearrangement links TRBV29-1 to TRBJ2-5, with 7 bases matching TRBD2. Unmatched junction bases numbered 2, after V lost 2 bases and J lost 5 bases. The germline CDR1 and CDR2 sequences are SQVTM and ANQGSEA. This CDR3 region has 12 residues. In nucleotides, the CDR3 is TGCAGCGTTGAACTGGGAGGGGAGACCCAGTACTTC. Encoded protein: CSVELGGETQYF.

The chain employs TRBV29-1 and TRBJ2-6; D remains unclear. The CDR3 runs 13 residues. CDR1 and CDR2 (germline): SQVTM, ANQGSEA. Trimming removed 4 bases from V and 4 bases from J, with 8 bases in between. The CDR3, as DNA: TGCAGCGTTGTAAGGTCCGGGGCCAACGTCCTGACTTTC. Protein: CSVVRSGANVLTF. The full variable domain, its missing parts supplied by reference TRBV29-1 and TRBJ2-6, is SAVISQKPSRDICQRGTSLTIQCQVDSQVTMMFWYRQQPGQSLTLIATANQGSEATYESGFVIDKFPISRPNLTFSTLTVSNMSPEDSSIYLCSVVRSGANVLTFGAGSRLTVL.

This sequence joins TRBV10-3 and TRBJ1-5; perhaps TRBD1 as D (5 bases). Germline loops: CDR1 ENHRY, CDR2 SYGVKD. Trimming left V 3 bases short and J 5 bases short, with 5 bases between. This CDR3 contains 12 residues. CDR3 nucleotides: TGTGCCATCAGTGAAGGGGATCAGCCCCAGCATTTT. This sequence encodes CAISEGDQPQHF.

This clonotype was picked up a small number of times. This chain links TRBV5-4 with TRBJ2-1; 9 nucleotides agree with TRBD2. Losses at the gene ends were 4 bases for V and 10 bases for J; bases not matched to a gene: 9. This CDR3 contains 14 residues. Germline CDR1 reads SGHNT; CDR2 reads YYREEE (reference sequence). Here the CDR3 reads CASSGVAGVNEQFF. As DNA, the CDR3 is TGTGCCAGCAGCGGAGTAGCGGGAGTCAACGAGCAGTTCTTC. Together with reference TRBV5-4 and TRBJ2-1, the CDR3 gives the full variable domain: ETGVTQSPTHLIKTRGQQVTLRCSSQSGHNTVSWYQQALGQGPQFIFQYYREEENGRGNFPPRFSGLQFPNYSSELNVNALELDDSALYLCASSGVAGVNEQFFGPGTRLTVL.

The chain combines TRBV6-1 with TRBJ2-3; TRBD2 matches 9 bases. Germline V lookup: CDR1 MNHNS, CDR2 SASEGT. The CDR3 extends over 17 amino acids. Trimming removed 7 bases from V and 5 bases from J; junction bases left unmatched: 16. The CDR3 spells CASNLISAGGHRDTQYF. In nucleotides, the CDR3 is TGTGCCAGCAATCTAATTTCGGCGGGAGGGCATAGAGATACGCAGTATTTT.

The chain is built from TRBV4-1 and TRBJ2-1; D not resolved. The germline V gene encodes CDR1 MGHRA and CDR2 YSYEKL. The CDR3 totals 15 residues. Deletions cut 2 bases from V and 0 bases from J, with 8 bases between. The CDR3 coding sequence is TGCGCCAGCAGCCAACAGGCCAGCTCCTACAATGAGCAGTTCTTC. It encodes CASSQQASSYNEQFF.

CDR3 DNA: TGCAGCGTTGAATGGCTCCAAGAGACCCAGTACTTC. It encodes CSVEWLQETQYF. This rearrangement joins TRBV29-1 to TRBJ2-5, with unresolved D. V shed 2 bases and J shed 1 base, with 5 bases lying between them. CDR3 length: 12 residues. The germline CDR1 and CDR2 sequences are SQVTM and ANQGSEA.

The chain employs TRBV7-3 and TRBJ1-6; 7 bases fit TRBD1. CDR1 is SGHTA and CDR2 is FQGTGA in the germline V gene. Losses at the gene ends were 6 bases for V and 9 bases for J; bases not matched to a gene: 14. This CDR3 is 16 amino acids long. The chain's CDR3 is CASSPNRQGLSSPLHF. For the CDR3, the DNA is TGTGCCAGCAGTCCGAATCGACAGGGCTTATCTTCACCCCTCCACTTT. Full variable domain (remainder filled in from reference TRBV7-3 and TRBJ1-6): GAGVSQTPSNKVTEKGKYVELRCDPISGHTALYWYRQSLGQGPEFLIYFQGTGAADDSGLPNDRFFAVRPEGSVSTLKIQRTERGDSAVYLCASSPNRQGLSSPLHFGNGTRLTVT.

The chain has TRBV12-5 and TRBJ2-7, with D tentatively TRBD2 (5 bases). V lost 0 bases and J 2 bases, leaving 11 bases between the germline ends. CDR3 size: 15 residues. Germline CDR1 LGHNT, CDR2 FRNRAP. The CDR3 region is CASGLVGAEPYEQYF. The CDR3 nucleotides are TGTGCTAGTGGTTTGGTGGGAGCGGAACCCTACGAGCAGTACTTC.

This clonotype was detected many times. The chain links TRBV5-1 to TRBJ2-7; the match to TRBD2 covers 10 bases. With V trimmed by 0 bases and J by 6 bases, 6 bases remained unmatched. The CDR3 consists of 15 residues. The germline V gene encodes CDR1 SGHRS and CDR2 YFSETQ. CDR3 DNA: TGCGCCAGCAGCTTGGTAGACAGCGGGAGGGGCGAGCAGTACTTC. Protein product: CASSLVDSGRGEQYF. The whole variable domain, remainder taken from reference TRBV5-1 and TRBJ2-7, is KAGVTQTPRYLIKTRGQQVTLSCSPISGHRSVSWYQQTPGQGLQFLFEYFSETQRNKGNFPGRFSGRQFSNSRSEMNVSTLELGDSALYLCASSLVDSGRGEQYFGPGTRLTVT.

V is TRBV27 and J is TRBJ2-7, with D perhaps matching TRBD2 (5 bases). Germline CDR1 is MNHEY and CDR2 is SMNVEV (reference sequence). This CDR3 is 13 amino acids long. Trimming shortened V by 4 bases and J by 5 bases, and 12 bases separated the two germline ends. This chain's CDR3 is CASSWSSNNEQYF. The CDR3 DNA sequence: TGTGCCAGCAGTTGGTCTAGCAACAACGAGCAGTACTTC.

V usage is TRBV19 and J usage is TRBJ2-1; D not certain. Germline assignment: CDR1 LNHDA and CDR2 SQIVND (reference sequence). The CDR3 consists of 14 residues. V was clipped by 5 bases and J by 0 bases, with 8 bases between them. DNA for the CDR3: TGTGCCAGTAGTGTGACGAGCTCCTACAATGAGCAGTTCTTC. It translates to CASSVTSSYNEQFF.

For this clonotype: A read error may account for a junction end that differs from germline. The rearrangement links TRBV6-5 to TRBJ1-2; D is undetermined. This CDR3 region has 13 residues. Germline CDR1 MNHEY, CDR2 SVGAGI. The chain's CDR3 is CASSSQKGYGYTF. CDR3 in DNA: TGTGCCAGCAGCTCCCAGAAGGGCTATGGCTATACCTTC.

This clonotype has just a few counts. CDR3 nucleotide sequence: TGCAGCGCCGCGGAGACCCAGTACTTC. Amino acids: CSAAETQYF. The V call is TRBV29-1, the J call TRBJ2-5, with D uncertain. Trimming pared 7 bases from V and 5 bases from J, leaving 5 bases between. The CDR3 contains 9 residues. From germline, CDR1 is SQVTM and CDR2 ANQGSEA.

The chain uses TRBV6-1 and TRBJ1-5; 7 nucleotides align to TRBD1. V lost 4 bases, J lost 3 bases, and 6 bases stayed unmatched. This CDR3 spans 15 amino acids. The germline V gene has CDR1 MNHNS and CDR2 SASEGT. CDR3 amino acids: CASSGRDRLNQPQHF. As DNA, the CDR3 is TGTGCCAGCAGTGGCCGGGACAGACTCAATCAGCCCCAGCATTTT.

The CDR3 DNA is TGTGCCGCCGACAGACCGCCCTCTGAAAAACTGTTTTTT. Translating gives CAADRPPSEKLFF. V usage is TRBV30 and J usage is TRBJ1-4; D might be TRBD1 (5 bases). V lost 8 bases and J lost 7, with 17 bases in between. Germline CDR1 is GTSNPN and CDR2 is SVGIG (reference sequence). This CDR3 contains 13 residues.

This clonotype appeared a few times. The gene calls are TRBV29-1 and TRBJ2-5; D unclear. The end of the DNA fits TRBJ2-1 better, so the J call may be wrong. Germline V gene lookup returns CDR1 SQVTM and CDR2 ANQGSEA. The CDR3 has 15 amino acids. CDR3 nucleotides: TGCAGCGTTGAAGATGGATTAATCATAGACAATGAGCAGTTCTTC. It translates to CSVEDGLIIDNEQFF.

This chain uses TRBV9 with TRBJ2-1; D tentatively reads TRBD1 or TRBD2 (5 bases each). CDR1 is SGDLS and CDR2 is YYNGEE in the germline V gene. V lost 3 bases and J lost 0, with 13 bases in between. This CDR3 spans 16 amino acids. The CDR3 DNA reads as TGTGCCAGCAGCGGTGGGACCGGACTCTCCTACAATGAGCAGTTCTTC. It specifies CASSGGTGLSYNEQFF.

This clonotype turned up a few times. DNA for the CDR3: TGTGCCAGCAGCTTAGATTCGGACAGTCCGGAGGACCACGAGCAGTACTTC. Protein product: CASSLDSDSPEDHEQYF. The chain uses TRBV13 and TRBJ2-7, with a possible D match to TRBD1 (6 bases). Deletions cut 1 base from V and 5 bases from J, with 21 bases between. Per germline, CDR1 PRHDT and CDR2 FYEKMQ (reference sequence). The CDR3 has 17 residues.

The rearrangement joins TRBV20-1 to TRBJ2-3, with D possibly matching TRBD2 (6 bases). CDR1 is DFQATT, CDR2 SNEGSKA, per germline (reference sequence). The CDR3 consists of 14 residues. V gave up 4 bases and J gave up 0 bases, with 11 bases separating them. This CDR3 is CSATDGTSTDTQYF. DNA for the CDR3: TGCAGTGCTACAGACGGGACTAGCACAGATACGCAGTATTTT.

This clonotype was counted only a few times. V and J are TRBV18 and TRBJ2-7; 9 bases match TRBD2. Losses at the gene ends were 1 base for V and 1 base for J; bases not matched to a gene: 8. The germline V gene encodes CDR1 KGHSH and CDR2 LQKENI. The CDR3 is 17 residues long. The CDR3 sequence: CASSPRVLAGSSYEQYF. The CDR3, as DNA: TGTGCCAGCTCACCACGGGTCCTAGCGGGAAGTTCCTACGAGCAGTACTTC.